This is a list of T cell receptor beta chains from one sample in a study of beta chain features in type 1 diabetes. The method was immunoSEQ multiplex PCR; TCRdb's version includes in-frame clones alone and lacks a portion of them. The top ten clones hold around 0.018% of a sample with 200,000 to 300,000 clones, approximately 11% of them seen once. The material sequenced was naive CD4+ T cells from blood. All receptors come from a young man with type 1 diabetes. Each CDR3 is given with its conserved first and last residue. Each record gives: D gene, J gene, V gene, clone size, CDR3 DNA, CDR3 protein. D genes are given only for firm matches. Size values are once, few and many counts, or a class for expanded clones, and some rows have none.

D: TRBD1
J: TRBJ2-5
V: TRBV5-1
size: few
DNA: TGCGCCAGCAGCTTGTGGAACAGGGGGCGAGGAGAGCTCCAAGAGACCCAGTACTTC
CDR3: CASSLWNRGRGELQETQYF

D: TRBD1
J: TRBJ2-2
V: TRBV4-3
size: many
DNA: TGCGCCAGCAGCCAAGATGGACAGGGCTACACCGGGGAGCTGTTTTTT
CDR3: CASSQDGQGYTGELFF

D: -
J: TRBJ1-6
V: TRBV28
size: -
DNA: TGTGCCAGCAGTTGGAGCTGGGATAATTCACCCCTCCACTTT
CDR3: CASSWSWDNSPLHF

D: TRBD1
J: TRBJ2-5
V: TRBV28
size: few
DNA: TGTGCCAGCAGGCGACAGGGAACAGAGACCCAGTACTTC
CDR3: CASRRQGTETQYF

D: -
J: TRBJ2-3
V: TRBV5-1
size: few
DNA: TGCGCCAGCAAGAACAGGGAAACAGATACGCAGTATTTT
CDR3: CASKNRETDTQYF

D: TRBD2
J: TRBJ2-3
V: TRBV2
size: few
DNA: TGTGCCAGCAGTGTAATGGCGGGGGACCCCACAGATACGCAGTATTTT
CDR3: CASSVMAGDPTDTQYF

D: TRBD1
J: TRBJ1-6
V: TRBV5-6
size: few
DNA: TGTGCCAGCAGCTTCTGGACAGGGCGTTCACCCCTCCACTTT
CDR3: CASSFWTGRSPLHF

D: TRBD1
J: TRBJ2-7
V: TRBV6-6
size: -
DNA: TGTGCCAGCAGTTTTCGTTGGGACAGGGCGGAATACGAGCAGTACTTC
CDR3: CASSFRWDRAEYEQYF

D: TRBD2
J: TRBJ2-7
V: TRBV10-3
size: few
DNA: TGTGCCATCACCCCGGGGAGCGGGAGCTCCTACGAGCAGTACTTC
CDR3: CAITPGSGSSYEQYF

D: TRBD2
J: TRBJ2-1
V: TRBV29-1
size: -
DNA: TGCAGCGTAGCGGGGGGGCCCTACAATGAGCAGTTCTTC
CDR3: CSVAGGPYNEQFF

D: -
J: TRBJ1-4
V: TRBV25-1
size: few
DNA: TGTGCCAGCAGTGAAGAGGAAAAACTGTTTTTT
CDR3: CASSEEEKLFF

D: TRBD1
J: TRBJ1-1
V: TRBV9
size: few
DNA: TGTGCCAGCAGCCCAGGACAGGGGAACACTGAAGCTTTCTTT
CDR3: CASSPGQGNTEAFF

D: -
J: TRBJ1-3
V: TRBV25-1
size: few
DNA: TGTGCCAGCAACTCAGAGCGGGGAAACACCATATATTTT
CDR3: CASNSERGNTIYF

D: -
J: TRBJ2-2
V: TRBV5-1
size: few
DNA: TGCGCCAGCAGCTTGAGGACGGGAAAGAACACCGGGGAGCTGTTTTTT
CDR3: CASSLRTGKNTGELFF

D: -
J: TRBJ1-3
V: TRBV11-2
size: few
DNA: TGTGCCAGCAGCTTCGAGGAAAACACCATATATTTT
CDR3: CASSFEENTIYF

D: -
J: TRBJ2-7
V: TRBV6-6
size: few
DNA: TGTGCCAGCAGTCCGGGGTCCTACGAGCAGTACTTC
CDR3: CASSPGSYEQYF

D: TRBD2
J: TRBJ2-5
V: TRBV5-1
size: -
DNA: TGCGCCAGCAGCGCGACTAGCGGGGGAGAGACCCAGTACTTC
CDR3: CASSATSGGETQYF

D: -
J: TRBJ1-4
V: TRBV7-8
size: few
DNA: TGTGCCAGCAGCCCGATACGGGGGAGGACTAATGAAAAACTGTTTTTT
CDR3: CASSPIRGRTNEKLFF

D: TRBD2
J: TRBJ2-2
V: TRBV2
size: -
DNA: TGTGCCAGCAGTGGTCTAGCGGGGAACACCGGGGAGCTGTTTTTT
CDR3: CASSGLAGNTGELFF

D: -
J: TRBJ2-2
V: TRBV7-6
size: -
DNA: TGTGCCAGCAGCTCGGGTGCTAGTTGGCCCGGGGAGCTGTTTTTT
CDR3: CASSSGASWPGELFF

D: -
J: TRBJ2-7
V: TRBV7-9
size: few
DNA: TGTGCCAGCAGCTATCAAGCGTTTTACGAGCAGTACTTC
CDR3: CASSYQAFYEQYF

D: TRBD2
J: TRBJ2-1
V: TRBV4-3
size: few
DNA: TGCGCCAGCAGCCGCGACTTGGCGGGGGGATCCTACAATGAGCAGTTCTTC
CDR3: CASSRDLAGGSYNEQFF

D: -
J: TRBJ1-2
V: TRBV13
size: -
DNA: TGTGCCAGCAGCTTCAGGGTCGGCTACACCTTC
CDR3: CASSFRVGYTF

D: -
J: TRBJ2-5
V: TRBV5-1
size: -
DNA: TGCGCCAGCAGCTTGAGCGGGCTACAAGAGACCCAGTACTTC
CDR3: CASSLSGLQETQYF

D: TRBD2
J: TRBJ2-1
V: TRBV6-5
size: few
DNA: TGTGCCAGCAGTCCGACTAGCGGAGTTTACAATGAGCAGTTCTTC
CDR3: CASSPTSGVYNEQFF

D: -
J: TRBJ2-4
V: TRBV19
size: -
DNA: TGTGCCAGTAGTATAGTCGGGGGGCAAGCCAAAAACATTCAGTACTTC
CDR3: CASSIVGGQAKNIQYF

D: -
J: TRBJ1-5
V: TRBV6-1
size: few
DNA: TGTGCCAGCAGACCCTCGGGGGGTCAGCCCCAGCATTTT
CDR3: CASRPSGGQPQHF

D: -
J: TRBJ2-7
V: TRBV6-6
size: few
DNA: TGTGCCAGCAGTCAGCGAATTCGCTACGAGCAGTACTTC
CDR3: CASSQRIRYEQYF

D: -
J: TRBJ1-1
V: TRBV5-1
size: -
DNA: TGCGCCAGCACCGTGGGAGGGGCGGGCACTGAAGCTTTCTTT
CDR3: CASTVGGAGTEAFF

D: -
J: TRBJ2-7
V: TRBV5-1
size: -
DNA: TGCGCCAGCAGCTCGCCCGGGGGCTACGAGCAGTACTTC
CDR3: CASSSPGGYEQYF

D: TRBD1
J: TRBJ2-3
V: TRBV4-1
size: -
DNA: TGCGCCAGCACCCAATATGCCTGGACAGGCTTTAGCACAGATACGCAGTATTTT
CDR3: CASTQYAWTGFSTDTQYF

D: -
J: TRBJ1-5
V: TRBV5-1
size: few
DNA: TGCGCCAGCAGCCCTACAGGGTCCCAGCCCCAGCATTTT
CDR3: CASSPTGSQPQHF

D: -
J: TRBJ1-6
V: TRBV15
size: -
DNA: TGTGCCACCAGCAGACCCCCCGCGGGGAATAATTCACCCCTCCACTTT
CDR3: CATSRPPAGNNSPLHF

D: TRBD1
J: TRBJ1-2
V: TRBV4-3
size: -
DNA: TGCGCCAGCAGCCAAGTATCGGGACAGCTATACTATGGCTACACCTTC
CDR3: CASSQVSGQLYYGYTF

D: TRBD1
J: TRBJ2-1
V: TRBV7-2
size: few
DNA: TGTGCCAGCAGATTTGACAGGGGTAGTGTGAATGAGCAGTTCTTC
CDR3: CASRFDRGSVNEQFF

D: TRBD2
J: TRBJ2-7
V: TRBV2
size: -
DNA: TGTGCCAGCAGTGCCTCGCGGGGGGCCTACGAGCAGTACTTC
CDR3: CASSASRGAYEQYF

D: TRBD1
J: TRBJ2-1
V: TRBV2
size: -
DNA: TGTGCCAGAAGGGACAGGGCTAGCGATGAGCAGTTCTTC
CDR3: CARRDRASDEQFF

D: TRBD1
J: TRBJ2-3
V: TRBV4-1
size: few
DNA: TGCGCCAGCAGCCGAACCGGGACAGCCGGTCGCACAGATACGCAGTATTTT
CDR3: CASSRTGTAGRTDTQYF

D: TRBD1
J: TRBJ1-6
V: TRBV7-8
size: few
DNA: TGTGCCAGCAGCATGGACAGGGGGATGAATTCACCCCTCCACTTT
CDR3: CASSMDRGMNSPLHF

D: -
J: TRBJ1-2
V: TRBV28
size: few
DNA: TGTGCCAGCAGTTTCGGGGGAGGTGGCTACACCTTC
CDR3: CASSFGGGGYTF

D: -
J: TRBJ2-3
V: TRBV7-9
size: few
DNA: TGTGCCAGCACCCCTGACGGGAGCGATACGCAGTATTTT
CDR3: CASTPDGSDTQYF

D: -
J: TRBJ1-1
V: TRBV5-1
size: -
DNA: TGCGCCAGCAGCTTGGAGCAGGGTAGCACTGAAGCTTTCTTT
CDR3: CASSLEQGSTEAFF

D: -
J: TRBJ2-3
V: TRBV4-2
size: -
DNA: TGTGCCAGCAGCCCATCGGGACAAGCAGGTCGGACAGATACGCAGTATTTT
CDR3: CASSPSGQAGRTDTQYF

D: -
J: TRBJ2-3
V: TRBV2
size: few
DNA: TGTGCCAGCATCCGCAGCGGCTGGAGTACGCAGTATTTT
CDR3: CASIRSGWSTQYF

D: TRBD2
J: TRBJ2-3
V: TRBV9
size: few
DNA: TGTGCCAGCAGCCAGACTAGCAGTAGGACAGATACGCAGTATTTT
CDR3: CASSQTSSRTDTQYF

D: TRBD1
J: TRBJ2-7
V: TRBV11-2
size: -
DNA: TGTGCCAGCAGCGAAGGGACAGGGAGCTACGAGCAGTACTTC
CDR3: CASSEGTGSYEQYF

D: TRBD1
J: TRBJ2-5
V: TRBV4-2
size: few
DNA: TGTGCCAGCAGCCAAGTTGGGACAGTCGAGACCCAGTACTTC
CDR3: CASSQVGTVETQYF

D: -
J: TRBJ1-2
V: TRBV18
size: -
DNA: TGTGCCAGCTCACAGGACAACCCGACAGGCTACACCTTC
CDR3: CASSQDNPTGYTF

D: -
J: TRBJ1-6
V: TRBV28
size: few
DNA: TGTGCCAGCAGCCCCTCCCCGAGGTCCTATAATTCACCCCTCCACTTT
CDR3: CASSPSPRSYNSPLHF

D: -
J: TRBJ2-2
V: TRBV11-2
size: -
DNA: TGTGCCAGCAGCTTAACTACCGGGGAGCTGTTTTTT
CDR3: CASSLTTGELFF

D: -
J: TRBJ1-1
V: TRBV2
size: -
DNA: TGTGCCACCTCGGTGAACACTGAAGCTTTCTTT
CDR3: CATSVNTEAFF

D: -
J: TRBJ2-7
V: TRBV2
size: -
DNA: TGTGCCAGCAGTGAGGGAGGATACGAGCAGTACTTC
CDR3: CASSEGGYEQYF

D: TRBD1
J: TRBJ1-2
V: TRBV5-1
size: -
DNA: TGCGCCAGCAGCGTCCGGGACAGTAAATCGACTAGTGGCTACACCTTC
CDR3: CASSVRDSKSTSGYTF

D: -
J: TRBJ2-3
V: TRBV9
size: -
DNA: TGTGCCAGCAGCAACGAGGGAGATACGCAGTATTTT
CDR3: CASSNEGDTQYF

D: -
J: TRBJ1-4
V: TRBV30
size: few
DNA: TGTGCCTGGAGACCGTGGAGTGACTTTAATGAAAAACTGTTTTTT
CDR3: CAWRPWSDFNEKLFF